The 20 T cell receptor beta chains below were found in one sample sequenced in a study of CD8 T cells in Susac syndrome. An input of 0.5 to 1 ug of RNA was subjected to reverse transcription using random hexamers. A single record per CDR3 protein comes from TCRdb applying MiXCR to the immunoSEQ multiplex PCR reads. The sample has more than 150,000 distinct CDR3 sequences; 90% to 97% are singletons. The material sequenced was CD4+ T cells from PBMCs. Source of these receptors: a human donor with Susac syndrome.

The chain has TRBV29-1 and TRBJ2-5; 8 bases match TRBD2. Germline values: CDR1 SQVTM, CDR2 ANQGSEA. J gave up 5 bases and V 7 bases, and 9 bases lay outside the gene matches. The CDR3 runs 13 residues. CDR3 coding DNA: TGCAGCGAGAGGCTAGCGGGCGGGGAGACCCAGTACTTC. Translating it yields CSERLAGGETQYF.

In DNA form, the CDR3 reads TGTGCCAGCAGCTTAGGTCCTGGTGGCGGGGGGTATGAGCAGTTCTTC. Translated: CASSLGPGGGGYEQFF. The chain couples TRBV7-3 to TRBJ2-1; 8 bases fit TRBD2. The CDR3 length is 16 residues. The germline CDR1 and CDR2 sequences are SGHTA and FQGTGA. V lost 2 bases and J lost 8; bases outside the gene matches: 11.

This chain uses TRBV3-1 with TRBJ2-3, with 7 bases aligning to TRBD1. V lost 3 bases to trimming and J lost 1 base; unmatched junction nucleotides: 7. The CDR3 runs 16 residues. CDR1 is LGHDT, CDR2 YNNKEL, per germline (reference sequence). CDR3 coding DNA: TGTGCCAGCAGCCACCCGACAGGGTGGGGCACAGATACGCAGTATTTT. It codes for CASSHPTGWGTDTQYF.

This clonotype was recorded only once. This chain uses TRBV11-3 with TRBJ1-2; D is perhaps TRBD1 (5 bases). Germline loops: CDR1 SGHNT, CDR2 YENEEA. The CDR3 runs 16 residues. Between the trimmed V and J ends, which lost 5 bases and 8 bases, there was a span of 24 bases. In DNA, the CDR3 is TGTGCCAGCAGCGCAACCGGGACTATGAGGATCCGGGGCTACACCTTC. It codes for CASSATGTMRIRGYTF. The complete variable domain, with remaining parts taken from reference TRBV11-3 and TRBJ1-2, reads EAGVVQSPRYKIIEKKQPVAFWCNPISGHNTLYWYLQNLGQGPELLIRYENEEAVDDSQLPKDRFSAERLKGVDSTLKIQPAELGDSAVYLCASSATGTMRIRGYTFGSGTRLTVV.

The J gene is TRBJ1-2, the V gene TRBV9; a possible D gene is TRBD1 (6 bases). CDR3 length: 13 amino acids. CDR1 and CDR2 (germline): SGDLS, YYNGEE. Deletions cut 5 bases from V and 6 bases from J, with 14 bases between. This CDR3 reads CASRADSFDGYTF. CDR3 DNA: TGTGCCAGCAGGGCGGACAGCTTTGATGGCTACACCTTC.

The V gene is TRBV5-1, the J gene TRBJ2-2; D remains ambiguous. The V end was cut by 1 base, the J end by 5 bases, with 15 bases between. The CDR3 consists of 16 residues. Germline-derived CDR1 and CDR2 are SGHRS and YFSETQ. CDR3 amino acids: CASSLSGFPRTGELFF. DNA of the CDR3: TGCGCCAGCAGCTTGTCGGGTTTCCCGAGAACCGGGGAGCTGTTTTTT. The variable domain in full, with the rest retrieved from reference TRBV5-1 and TRBJ2-2, is KAGVTQTPRYLIKTRGQQVTLSCSPISGHRSVSWYQQTPGQGLQFLFEYFSETQRNKGNFPGRFSGRQFSNSRSEMNVSTLELGDSALYLCASSLSGFPRTGELFFGEGSRLTVL.

V usage is TRBV5-1 and J usage is TRBJ2-2; D is possibly TRBD2 (6 bases). The germline V gene has CDR1 SGHRS and CDR2 YFSETQ. This CDR3 comprises 14 residues. V lost 5 bases to trimming and J lost 4 bases, with 12 bases between them. The CDR3 is CASSPLGGTGELFF. The CDR3, as DNA: TGCGCCAGCAGTCCGTTGGGGGGCACCGGGGAGCTGTTTTTT.

This sequence joins TRBV6-5 and TRBJ1-2, with a weak D call TRBD1 (5 bases). Between the trimmed V and J ends, which lost 8 bases and 5 bases, there was a span of 15 bases. The CDR3 runs to 13 residues. The germline V gene has CDR1 MNHEY and CDR2 SVGAGI. In nucleotides, the CDR3 is TGTGCCAGCCTCTCGCCCTGGGGGTATGGCTACACCTTC. It translates to CASLSPWGYGYTF.

In DNA form, the CDR3 reads TGCGCCAGCAGCCCACATTCGGACACTGAAGCTTTCTTT. Translating it yields CASSPHSDTEAFF. The rearrangement joins TRBV5-1 to TRBJ1-1; D is unresolved. Trimming pared 4 bases from V and 3 bases from J, leaving 10 bases between. There are 13 residues in the CDR3. Germline values: CDR1 SGHRS, CDR2 YFSETQ.

This chain connects TRBV28 to TRBJ2-7; D gene ambiguous. V was shortened by 5 bases and J by 3 bases, with 5 bases between the two germline ends. The CDR3 loop spans 11 amino acids. Germline V CDR1 and CDR2: MDHEN, SYDVKM. The CDR3 DNA reads TGTGCCAGCAGTGATATCTACGAGCAGTACTTC. It codes for CASSDIYEQYF. Using reference TRBV28 and TRBJ2-7 for the parts outside the CDR3, the full variable domain is DVKVTQSSRYLVKRTGEKVFLECVQDMDHENMFWYRQDPGLGLRLIYFSYDVKMKEKGDIPEGYSVSREKKERFSLILESASTNQTSMYLCASSDIYEQYFGPGTRLTVT.

This chain connects TRBV20-1 to TRBJ1-6; D gene ambiguous. This CDR3 contains 13 residues. Deletions cut 1 base from V and 7 bases from J, with 8 bases between. The germline gives CDR1 DFQATT, CDR2 SNEGSKA (reference sequence). CDR3 nucleotides: TGCAGTGCTAGAGCCAATGCAAATTCACCCCTCCACTTT. Amino acids: CSARANANSPLHF.

V and J are TRBV19 and TRBJ2-1; 8 nucleotides line up with TRBD2. CDR3 length equals 14 residues. V was clipped by 7 bases and J by 9 bases; unmatched bases: 11. CDR1 is LNHDA and CDR2 is SQIVND in the germline V gene (reference sequence). CDR3 sequence: CASKMAGGRSEQFF. The CDR3 DNA sequence: TGTGCCAGTAAAATGGCCGGCGGGAGGAGTGAGCAGTTCTTC.

V usage is TRBV20-1 and J usage is TRBJ1-2; D is unresolved. The V gene lost 0 bases and the J gene lost 3 bases, with 14 bases spanning the gap. This CDR3 has 15 residues. The V gene's germline CDR1 is DFQATT and CDR2 SNEGSKA (reference sequence). DNA of the CDR3: TGCAGTGCTAGAGATTCCGGGAAGTCAGACTATGGCTACACCTTC. Residues: CSARDSGKSDYGYTF.

The V and J genes are TRBV29-1 and TRBJ1-2; 10 positions match TRBD1. Germline loops: CDR1 SQVTM, CDR2 ANQGSEA. This CDR3 comprises 13 residues. With 4 bases clipped from V and 3 bases from J, the junction kept 2 bases outside the gene matches. The CDR3 reads CSVGTGGDYGYTF. DNA of the CDR3: TGCAGCGTTGGGACAGGGGGTGACTATGGCTACACCTTC.

The chain couples TRBV6-5 to TRBJ2-5, with TRBD1 identical over 9 bases. The germline V gene encodes CDR1 MNHEY and CDR2 SVGAGI. V gave up 6 bases and J gave up 7 bases; unmatched junction bases: 6. The CDR3 extends over 13 amino acids. CDR3 DNA: TGTGCCAGCAGGCCGACAGGGGGAAGGACCCAGTACTTC. Translating gives CASRPTGGRTQYF.

The chain carries TRBV11-1 and TRBJ1-1, with D hard to call. Trimming removed 5 bases at V and 3 bases at J, with 16 bases between. The CDR3 spans 15 residues. Germline CDR1 and CDR2: SGHAT and FQDESV (reference sequence). Written as DNA, the CDR3 is TGTGCCAGCAGCCGAAACGGGGAAAGGGACACTGAAGCTTTCTTT. This sequence encodes CASSRNGERDTEAFF.

This rearrangement joins TRBV10-2 to TRBJ1-6; D unclear. The germline V gene encodes CDR1 WSHSY and CDR2 SAAADI. This CDR3 is built from 13 residues. V lost 5 bases and J 10 bases, leaving 12 bases between the germline ends. DNA of the CDR3: TGCGCCAGCAGTCGGACGATGGGGTCACCCCTCCACTTT. This codes for CASSRTMGSPLHF.

The gene calls are TRBV29-1 and TRBJ2-3; D is uncertain. CDR3 size: 13 residues. V was clipped by 0 bases and J by 0 bases, with 4 bases between them. Per germline, CDR1 SQVTM and CDR2 ANQGSEA. DNA for the CDR3: TGCAGCGTTGAAGAGTCTAGCACAGATACGCAGTATTTT. Translating gives CSVEESSTDTQYF.

The rearrangement links TRBV4-2 to TRBJ1-3, with a tentative D call TRBD1 (5 bases). This CDR3 has 15 amino acids. V lost 0 bases, J lost 2 bases, and 8 bases lay in between. Germline CDR1 reads LGHNA; CDR2 reads YNFKEQ. CDR3 nucleotide sequence: TGTGCCAGCAGCCAAGATCCGACAGCTGGAAACACCATATATTTT. Translation gives CASSQDPTAGNTIYF.

This sequence joins TRBV2 and TRBJ2-7; D unclear. This CDR3 has 12 amino acids. Between the trimmed V and J ends, which lost 3 bases and 3 bases, there was a span of 6 bases. In germline, CDR1 is SNHLY, CDR2 FYNNEI. In DNA, the CDR3 is TGTGCCAGCAGTGATTTTTTCTACGAGCAGTACTTC. Translation gives CASSDFFYEQYF.